This T cell receptor beta chain was obtained from a study of identical twins. Study results and limitations: Twins' excess sharing was less marked for out-of-frame beta sequences. Beta clonotypes that were abundant in cord blood contained fewer insertions, a pattern absent from memory repertoires. Conclusions leaned on cross-sectional statistical analysis and did not track the same donors over time.

Trimming removed 4 bases from V and 2 bases from J, with 16 bases in between. This CDR3 is built from 16 residues. Germline V gene lookup returns CDR1 MDHEN and CDR2 SYDVKM. Using its own MiXCR run on the 5' RACE reads, TCRdb lists one record per CDR3 protein. The sample includes 1.5 million to 2 million distinct CDR3 sequences, less than 40% of them seen just once. In the case of this clonotype: Its specificity is not known.

The chain links TRBV28 to TRBJ2-3; the D gene is possibly TRBD2 (6 bases). The sample consisted of cord blood. This receptor was identified in a newborn girl in good health. The CDR3 DNA is TGTGCCAGCAGTTCCCCGGGACTTCTCCACACAGATACGCAGTATTTT. This encodes CASSSPGLLHTDTQYF.